This T cell receptor (beta chain) was recovered during a study of metastatic and nonmetastatic thyroid tumors. Every patient was untreated before thyroid surgery. This clone came up many times. Trimming removed 9 bases from V and 0 bases from J, with 12 bases in between. Germline CDR1 is WSHSY and CDR2 is SAAADI. This CDR3 has 14 residues. Original processing notes: Researchers built a distant-metastasis classifier for papillary thyroid cancer that drew on CDR3 differences across clinicopathological groups. TCRdb reprocessed the PCR reads via MiXCR. TCRdb assigned the V and J calls; the authors' analysis was not used. The data contain roughly 44,000 clones, approximately 24% of them seen just once; the ten biggest clones take up more than 14%.

The TCR originated in a female donor with papillary thyroid cancer or a benign thyroid nodule (not recorded which). Some clones in this sample may be carry-over from other donors' samples. The specimen was tumor tissue. V is TRBV10-2 and J is TRBJ1-5; D is unclear. The CDR3 region is CASTDLYSNQPQHF. The CDR3 region has the DNA TGCGCCAGTACCGACTTGTATAGCAATCAGCCCCAGCATTTT.